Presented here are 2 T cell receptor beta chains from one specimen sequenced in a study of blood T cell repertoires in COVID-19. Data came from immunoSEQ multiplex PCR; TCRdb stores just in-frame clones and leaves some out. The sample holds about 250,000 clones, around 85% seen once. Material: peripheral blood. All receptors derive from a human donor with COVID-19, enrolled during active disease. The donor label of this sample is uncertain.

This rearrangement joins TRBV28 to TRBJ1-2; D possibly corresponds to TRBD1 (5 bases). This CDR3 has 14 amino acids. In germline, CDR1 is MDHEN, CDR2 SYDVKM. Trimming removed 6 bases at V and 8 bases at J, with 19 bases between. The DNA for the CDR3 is TGTGCCAGCAGCCCCTTCGCCAGGGCGGCCGGCTACACCTTC. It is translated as CASSPFARAAGYTF.

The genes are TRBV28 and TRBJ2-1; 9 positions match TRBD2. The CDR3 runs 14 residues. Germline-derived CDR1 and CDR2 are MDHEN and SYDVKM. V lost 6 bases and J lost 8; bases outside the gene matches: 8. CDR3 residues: CASSSASGNDEQFF. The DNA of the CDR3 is TGTGCCAGCAGCTCCGCTAGCGGGAACGATGAGCAGTTCTTC. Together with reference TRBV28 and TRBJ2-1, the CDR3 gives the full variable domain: DVKVTQSSRYLVKRTGEKVFLECVQDMDHENMFWYRQDPGLGLRLIYFSYDVKMKEKGDIPEGYSVSREKKERFSLILESASTNQTSMYLCASSSASGNDEQFFGPGTRLTVL.